This record concerns one TCR beta chain sequence. What it binds is not known. TCRdb independently ran MiXCR on the RACE reads; one entry per CDR3 protein. Among approximately 25,000 distinct CDR3 sequences listed, more than 8% were seen once. The data derive from a study of human T cells and chemical hapten exposure. Study-level points and caveats: More PT1 expanded TCRs went with higher patch test scores.

This sample's time point: patch test 2, 6 weeks after DPC sensitization. Stated treatment: therapeutic diphenylcyclopropenone sensitization with weekly scalp DPC. The study extracted total RNA from unfractionated whole blood. Germline V gene lookup returns CDR1 LNHDA and CDR2 SQIVND (reference sequence). The CDR3 sequence is 18 residues long. V was clipped by 9 bases and J by 0 bases, with 23 bases between them. The starting material was whole blood, obtained in connection with sensitization to the hapten diphenylcyclopropenone (DPC). The TCR comes from a man between 25 and 39 years old with alopecia areata. Some clones in this sample may be carry-over from other donors' samples. The J gene is TRBJ1-4, the V gene TRBV19; TRBD1 is a possible D gene (5 bases). CDR3: CASRSGARTDSTNEKLFF. CDR3 DNA sequence: TGTGCCAGCCGGTCCGGGGCGCGTACCGACTCAACTAATGAAAAACTGTTTTTT.